This T cell receptor (beta chain) was sequenced during a study of blood T cell repertoires in COVID-19. The wider study: Samples taken during acute and convalescent COVID-19 were collected in the United States, Italy and Spain. T cells, B-cell-depleted T cells, or PBMCs provided the cDNA or gDNA that served as material.

The participants were between about 18 and 90 years old and came from under 25 US areas. Original analysis: The assay estimated nucleated cells by amplifying reference gene primers. TCRdb keeps only in-frame clones here, not all; method: immunoSEQ multiplex PCR. Clone size and V and J calls were adopted from that table, with D and trimming inferred from the DNA. This sample has 190,000 or so clones, with 85% found just once. The CDR3 sequence is 14 residues long. V was clipped by 10 bases and J by 1 base, with 17 bases between them. Germline assignment: CDR1 SGHNT and CDR2 YYREEE (reference sequence). This clone appeared a single time.

The chain uses TRBV5-4 and TRBJ1-1, with D maybe TRBD1 (6 bases). The receptor's source is a man aged 35-49 years who had recovered from COVID-19. Sequenced: PBMCs or T cells enriched from blood (not recorded which). The CDR3 region has the DNA TGTGCCTTTCTGGGGGACACGAAGAACACTGAAGCTTTCTTT. It translates to CAFLGDTKNTEAFF.